The 3 T cell receptor beta chains below all came from one sample that was sequenced in a study of human T cells and chemical hapten exposure. TCRdb fed the RACE reads into MiXCR, producing one record per CDR3 protein. The repertoire holds around 380,000 distinct CDR3 sequences, with approximately 4.4% as singletons. As to time point: patch test 1, 2 weeks after DPC sensitization. Treatment of the sample: therapeutic diphenylcyclopropenone sensitization with weekly scalp DPC. Sample: whole blood, taken in connection with sensitization to the hapten diphenylcyclopropenone (DPC). Receptors were obtained from a woman between 45 and 60 years old with alopecia areata. Some clones in this sample may be carry-over from other donors' samples.

The table lists this clonotype with many counts. V is TRBV29-1 and J is TRBJ1-5; possible D gene TRBD1, 5 bases. CDR1 SQVTM and CDR2 ANQGSEA come from the germline V gene. The length of the CDR3 is 14 residues. V lost 3 bases to trimming and J lost 1 base, with 10 bases between them. The CDR3 nucleotides are TGCAGCGTTGAGAGGGGAGGGAGCAATCAGCCCCAGCATTTT. It specifies CSVERGGSNQPQHF.

This clonotype came up a few times. The chain is built from TRBV20-1 and TRBJ1-5; 8 bases are a match to TRBD1. The germline V gene has CDR1 DFQATT and CDR2 SNEGSKA (reference sequence). The V and J ends lost 5 bases and 4 bases, in that order; junction bases with no gene match: 1. CDR3 length: 12 residues. CDR3 residues: CSAWTGNQPQHF. The CDR3, as DNA: TGCAGTGCTTGGACAGGGAATCAGCCCCAGCATTTT.

In this sample, this clonotype turned up a few times. The chain has TRBV5-1 and TRBJ2-3, with TRBD2 matching over 9 bases. Per germline, CDR1 SGHRS and CDR2 YFSETQ. The CDR3 consists of 16 residues. V shed 4 bases and J 2 bases; nucleotides not matched to a gene: 8. CDR3 residues: CASSPGAGGPTDTQYF. The CDR3 DNA follows: TGCGCCAGCAGCCCAGGGGCGGGGGGGCCCACAGATACGCAGTATTTT. Variable domain in full (rest from reference TRBV5-1 and TRBJ2-3): KAGVTQTPRYLIKTRGQQVTLSCSPISGHRSVSWYQQTPGQGLQFLFEYFSETQRNKGNFPGRFSGRQFSNSRSEMNVSTLELGDSALYLCASSPGAGGPTDTQYFGPGTRLTVL.